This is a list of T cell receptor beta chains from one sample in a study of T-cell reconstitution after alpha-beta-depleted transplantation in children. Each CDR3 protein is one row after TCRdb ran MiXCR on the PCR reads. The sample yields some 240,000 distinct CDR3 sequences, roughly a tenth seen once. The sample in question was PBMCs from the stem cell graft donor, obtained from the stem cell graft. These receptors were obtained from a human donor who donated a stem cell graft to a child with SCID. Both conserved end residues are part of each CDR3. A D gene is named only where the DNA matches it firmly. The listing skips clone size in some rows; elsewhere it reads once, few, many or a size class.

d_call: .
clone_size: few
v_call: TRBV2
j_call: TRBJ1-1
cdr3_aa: CARDPGPNTEAFF
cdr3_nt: TGTGCCAGGGATCCGGGTCCGAACACTGAAGCTTTCTTT

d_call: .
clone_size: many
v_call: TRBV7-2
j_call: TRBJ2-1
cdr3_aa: CASSFLVSKGNEQFF
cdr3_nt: TGTGCCAGCAGCTTTTTAGTATCTAAGGGGAATGAGCAGTTCTTC

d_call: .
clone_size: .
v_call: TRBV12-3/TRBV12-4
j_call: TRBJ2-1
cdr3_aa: CVSSLARLVGYKFF
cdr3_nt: TGTGTCAGCAGTTTAGCCCGACTAGTGGGATATAAGTTCTTC

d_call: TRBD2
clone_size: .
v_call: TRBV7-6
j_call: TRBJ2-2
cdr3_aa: CASSLGGGAAGELFF
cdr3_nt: TGTGCCAGCAGCTTAGGCGGGGGGGCTGCCGGGGAGCTGTTTTTT

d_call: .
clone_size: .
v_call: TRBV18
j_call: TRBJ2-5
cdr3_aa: CASSPRPETQYF
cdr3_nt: TGTGCCAGCTCACCACGACCAGAGACCCAGTACTTC

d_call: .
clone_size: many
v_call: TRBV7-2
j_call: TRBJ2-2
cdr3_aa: CASSSRGELFF
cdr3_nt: TGTGCCAGCAGCAGTCGAGGGGAGCTGTTTTTT

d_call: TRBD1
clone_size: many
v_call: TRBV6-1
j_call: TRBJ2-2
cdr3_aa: CASSIGQGDTGELFF
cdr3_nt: TGTGCCAGCAGTATTGGACAGGGTGACACCGGGGAGCTGTTTTTT

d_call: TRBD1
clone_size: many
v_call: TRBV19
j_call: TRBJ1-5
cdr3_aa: CASKLTGVNQPQHF
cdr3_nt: TGTGCCAGCAAACTCACAGGGGTCAATCAGCCCCAGCATTTT

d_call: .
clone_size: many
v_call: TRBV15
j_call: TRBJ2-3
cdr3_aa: CATSRAGSGADTQYF
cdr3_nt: TGTGCCACCAGCAGAGCAGGGAGTGGGGCAGATACGCAGTATTTT

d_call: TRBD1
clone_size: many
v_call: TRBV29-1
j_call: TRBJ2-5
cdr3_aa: CSVASGTGRETQYF
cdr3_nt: TGCAGCGTTGCGTCAGGGACAGGGAGGGAGACCCAGTACTTC

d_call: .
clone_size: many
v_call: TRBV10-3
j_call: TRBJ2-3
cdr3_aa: CAISGSDKLSTDTQYF
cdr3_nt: TGTGCCATCAGTGGATCGGACAAACTCAGCACAGATACGCAGTATTTT

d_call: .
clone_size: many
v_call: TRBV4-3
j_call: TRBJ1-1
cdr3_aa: CASSQDYAGNTEAFF
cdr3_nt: TGCGCCAGCAGCCAAGATTACGCGGGGAACACTGAAGCTTTCTTT

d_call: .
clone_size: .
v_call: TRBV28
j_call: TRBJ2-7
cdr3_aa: CASSLTQGGFYEQYF
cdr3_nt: TGTGCCAGCAGTTTGACACAGGGCGGATTCTACGAGCAGTACTTC

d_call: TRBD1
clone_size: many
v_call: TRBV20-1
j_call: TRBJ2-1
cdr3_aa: CSAEDRGRNHNEQFF
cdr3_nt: TGCAGTGCTGAGGACAGGGGGCGTAATCACAATGAGCAGTTCTTC

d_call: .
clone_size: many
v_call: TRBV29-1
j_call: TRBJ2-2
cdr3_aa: CSVEVVGSNTGELFF
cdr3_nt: TGCAGCGTTGAAGTGGTCGGGTCGAACACCGGGGAGCTGTTTTTT

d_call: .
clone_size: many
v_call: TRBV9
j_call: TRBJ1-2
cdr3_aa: CASSVTRQLNYGYTF
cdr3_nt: TGTGCCAGCAGCGTAACTAGACAGCTTAACTATGGCTACACCTTC

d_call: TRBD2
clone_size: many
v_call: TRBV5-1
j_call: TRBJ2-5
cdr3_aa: CASSLIGGGQETQYF
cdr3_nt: TGCGCCAGCAGCTTGATCGGCGGGGGACAAGAGACCCAGTACTTC

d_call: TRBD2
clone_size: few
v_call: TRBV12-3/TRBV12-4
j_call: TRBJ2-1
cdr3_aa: CASSTRGGAGDEQFF
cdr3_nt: TGTGCCAGCAGTACTCGCGGGGGGGCCGGGGATGAGCAGTTCTTC

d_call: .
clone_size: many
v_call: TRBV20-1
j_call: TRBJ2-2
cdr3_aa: CSARRAANTGELFF
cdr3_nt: TGCAGTGCTAGGAGGGCGGCGAACACCGGGGAGCTGTTTTTT

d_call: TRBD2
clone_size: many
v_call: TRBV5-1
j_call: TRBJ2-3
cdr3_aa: CASSPQARGTSGGLDTQYF
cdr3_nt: TGCGCCAGCAGCCCCCAGGCTCGGGGGACTAGCGGGGGGTTAGATACGCAGTATTTT

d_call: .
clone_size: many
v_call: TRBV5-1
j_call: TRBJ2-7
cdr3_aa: CASSLEGRGTYEQYF
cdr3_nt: TGCGCCAGCAGCTTGGAAGGCAGGGGAACCTACGAGCAGTACTTC

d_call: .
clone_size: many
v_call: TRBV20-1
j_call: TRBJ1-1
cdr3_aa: CSAKGSPSEAFF
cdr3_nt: TGCAGTGCTAAGGGCAGTCCGTCTGAAGCTTTCTTT

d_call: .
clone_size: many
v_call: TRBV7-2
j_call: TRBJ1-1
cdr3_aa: CASSLRDGTEAFF
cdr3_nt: TGTGCCAGCAGCTTGAGGGATGGCACTGAAGCTTTCTTT

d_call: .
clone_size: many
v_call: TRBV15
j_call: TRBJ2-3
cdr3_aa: CATSRKPRSDTQYF
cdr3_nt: TGTGCCACCAGCAGAAAGCCCCGTTCAGATACGCAGTATTTT